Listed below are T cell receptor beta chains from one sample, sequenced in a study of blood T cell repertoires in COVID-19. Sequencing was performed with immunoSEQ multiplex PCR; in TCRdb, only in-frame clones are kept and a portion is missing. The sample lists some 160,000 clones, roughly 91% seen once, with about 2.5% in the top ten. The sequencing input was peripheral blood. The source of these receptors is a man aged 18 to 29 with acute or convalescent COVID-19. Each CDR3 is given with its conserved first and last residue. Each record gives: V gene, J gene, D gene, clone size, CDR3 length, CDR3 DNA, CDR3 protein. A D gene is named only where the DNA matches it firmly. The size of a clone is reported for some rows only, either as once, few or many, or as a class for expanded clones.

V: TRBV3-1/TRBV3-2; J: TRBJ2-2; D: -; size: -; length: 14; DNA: TGTGCCAGCAGCCAAGTCAGAAACACCGGGGAGCTGTTTTTT; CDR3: CASSQVRNTGELFF
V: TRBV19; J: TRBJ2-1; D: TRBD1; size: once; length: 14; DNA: TGTGCCAGTAGGGTGACAGGGCGAGACAATGAGCAGTTCTTC; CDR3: CASRVTGRDNEQFF
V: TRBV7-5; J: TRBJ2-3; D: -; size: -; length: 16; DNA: TGTGTCAGAAGCCCCCCAGGACTTGCGGGCACAGATACGCAGTATTTT; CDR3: CVRSPPGLAGTDTQYF
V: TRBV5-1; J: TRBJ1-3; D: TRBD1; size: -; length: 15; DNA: TGCGCCAGCAGCTCGACAGGGATGACGGGAAACACCATATATTTT; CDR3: CASSSTGMTGNTIYF
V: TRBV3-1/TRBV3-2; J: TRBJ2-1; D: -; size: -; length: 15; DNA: TGTGCCAGCAGCCCTCAGGGGGGCCATATCAATGAGCAGTTCTTC; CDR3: CASSPQGGHINEQFF
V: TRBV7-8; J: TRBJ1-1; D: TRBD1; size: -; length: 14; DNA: TGTGCCAGCAGCTTAGCCTGGGACAGGCCTGAAGCTTTCTTT; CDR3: CASSLAWDRPEAFF
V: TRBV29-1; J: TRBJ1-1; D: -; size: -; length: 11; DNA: TGCAGCGGGGAGCTGAACACTGAAGCTTTCTTT; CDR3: CSGELNTEAFF
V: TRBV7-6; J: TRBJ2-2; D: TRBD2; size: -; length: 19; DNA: TGTGCCAGCAGCTTAGCCACTAGCGGGGGGGCCTCGACCACCGGGGAGCTGTTTTTT; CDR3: CASSLATSGGASTTGELFF
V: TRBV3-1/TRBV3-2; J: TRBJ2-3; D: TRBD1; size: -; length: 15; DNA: TGTGCCAGCAGCCAACCTGACAGGGGCACAGATACGCAGTATTTT; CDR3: CASSQPDRGTDTQYF
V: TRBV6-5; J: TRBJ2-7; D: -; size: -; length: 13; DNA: TGTGCCAGCAATCGACAGGGACTTTACGAGCAGTACTTC; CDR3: CASNRQGLYEQYF
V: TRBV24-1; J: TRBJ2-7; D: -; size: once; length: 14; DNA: TGTGCCACCAGTGACCGGTCCTTTCACCGGGACACTTACTTC; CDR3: CATSDRSFHRDTYF
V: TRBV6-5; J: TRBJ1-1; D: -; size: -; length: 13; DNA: TGTGCCAGCAGCCGCACTCGGGGCACTGAAGCTTTCTTT; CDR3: CASSRTRGTEAFF
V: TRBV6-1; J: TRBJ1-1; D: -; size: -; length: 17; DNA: TGTGCCAGCAGTGAAGCTAAGGGGGTCCCAGCGCCGGGGCGAGCTTTCTTT; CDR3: CASSEAKGVPAPGRAFF
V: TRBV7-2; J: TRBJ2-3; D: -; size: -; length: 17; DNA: TGTGCCAGCAGCTTAAATAGCTGGGGGGTACCGGCAGATACGCAGTATTTT; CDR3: CASSLNSWGVPADTQYF
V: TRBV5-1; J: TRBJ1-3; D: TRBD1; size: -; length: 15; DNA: TGCGCCAGCAGCTTGCAGGGGGAAGGTGGAAACACCATATATTTT; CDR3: CASSLQGEGGNTIYF
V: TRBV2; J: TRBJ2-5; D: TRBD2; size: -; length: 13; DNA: TGTGCCAGCGAAGCGGGAAGTTGGGAGACCCAGTACTTC; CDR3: CASEAGSWETQYF
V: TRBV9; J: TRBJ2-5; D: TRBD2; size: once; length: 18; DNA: TGTGCCAGCAGCGTTCAATCTGGGACTAGCGGGGTTCTAGAGACCCAGTACTTC; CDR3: CASSVQSGTSGVLETQYF
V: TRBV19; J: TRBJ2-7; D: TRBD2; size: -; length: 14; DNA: TGTGCCAGTAGTATAGGACTAGCCTTCTACGAGCAGTACTTC; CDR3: CASSIGLAFYEQYF
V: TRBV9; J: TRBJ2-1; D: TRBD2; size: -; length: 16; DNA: TGTGCCAGCAGCCCTAGCGGGGGGAGCTCCTACAATGAGCAGTTCTTC; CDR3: CASSPSGGSSYNEQFF
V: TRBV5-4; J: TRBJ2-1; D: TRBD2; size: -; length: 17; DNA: TGTGCCAGCAGCCCCGGGGGGGGGCTAGCGGGGAAGAATGAGCAGTTCTTC; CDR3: CASSPGGGLAGKNEQFF
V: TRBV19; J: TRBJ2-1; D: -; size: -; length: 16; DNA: TGTGCCAGTAGTATTTGGGTGGGGAGCTCCTACAATGAGCAGTTCTTC; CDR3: CASSIWVGSSYNEQFF
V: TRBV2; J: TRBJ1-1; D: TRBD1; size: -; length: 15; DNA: TGTGCCAGCAGCGGACAGGGGGTAACCCACACTGAAGCTTTCTTT; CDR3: CASSGQGVTHTEAFF
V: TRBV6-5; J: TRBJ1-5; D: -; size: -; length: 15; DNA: TGTGCCAGCAGTTACTCGAGGGCAGGACATCAGCCCCAGCATTTT; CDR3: CASSYSRAGHQPQHF
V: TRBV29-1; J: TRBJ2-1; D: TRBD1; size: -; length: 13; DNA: TGCAGCGGACGGGACAGCACCTACAATGAGCAGTTCTTC; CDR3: CSGRDSTYNEQFF
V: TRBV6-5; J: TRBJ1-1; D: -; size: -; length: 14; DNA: TGTGCCAGCAGTTACCACGAACGAGGCACTGAAGCTTTCTTT; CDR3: CASSYHERGTEAFF
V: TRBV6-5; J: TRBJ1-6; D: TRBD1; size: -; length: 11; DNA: TGTGCCAGCAGGGAGAGGGACAGGGCCTACTTT; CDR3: CASRERDRAYF
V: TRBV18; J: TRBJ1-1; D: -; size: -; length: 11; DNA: TGTGCCAGTACCGGGAACACTGAAGCTTTCTTT; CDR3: CASTGNTEAFF
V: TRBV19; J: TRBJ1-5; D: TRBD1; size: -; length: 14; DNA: TGTGCCAGTAGTATGGACAGGGCGACTCAGCCCCAGCATTTT; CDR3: CASSMDRATQPQHF
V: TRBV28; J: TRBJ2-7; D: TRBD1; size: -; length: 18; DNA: TGTGCCAGCAGTCCCCATGCGGTCTGGACAGGGAAAGCCTACGAGCAGTACTTC; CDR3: CASSPHAVWTGKAYEQYF
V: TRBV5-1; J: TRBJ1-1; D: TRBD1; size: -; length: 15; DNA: TGCGCCAGCAGCGCCGGACAGGGGAGGGACACTGAAGCTTTCTTT; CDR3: CASSAGQGRDTEAFF
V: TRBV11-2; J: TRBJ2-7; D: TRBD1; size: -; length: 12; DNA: TGTGCCAGCACGCGACAGGGTGACGAGCAGTACTTC; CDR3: CASTRQGDEQYF
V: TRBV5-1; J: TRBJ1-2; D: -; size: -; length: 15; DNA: TGCGCCAGCAGCTCCCAAGGGGCGGGGTTAGATGGCTACACCTTC; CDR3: CASSSQGAGLDGYTF
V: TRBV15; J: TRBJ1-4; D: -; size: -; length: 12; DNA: TGTGCCACCAGCAGAGACTCAGTAAAACTGTTTTTT; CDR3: CATSRDSVKLFF
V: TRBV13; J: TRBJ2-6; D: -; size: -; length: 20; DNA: TGTGCCAGCAGCTCGTCAACAACAGGGGGGGTAACGTCTGGGGCCAACGTCCTGACTTTC; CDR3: CASSSSTTGGVTSGANVLTF
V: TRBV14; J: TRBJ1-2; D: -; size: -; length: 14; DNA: TGTGCCAGCAGTTTAAAGACGGTGAGCCGGGACTACACCTTC; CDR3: CASSLKTVSRDYTF
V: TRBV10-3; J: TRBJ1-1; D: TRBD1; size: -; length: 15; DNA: TGTGCCACTGGGCTGACAGGGGATCAAGGCACTGAAGCTTTCTTT; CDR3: CATGLTGDQGTEAFF
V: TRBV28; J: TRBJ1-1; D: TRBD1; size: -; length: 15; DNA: TGTGCCAGCAGCTATACAGGGGATGGACTTAATGAAGCTTTCTTT; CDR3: CASSYTGDGLNEAFF
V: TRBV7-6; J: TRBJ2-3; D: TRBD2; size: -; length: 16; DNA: TGTGCCAGCAGCCCCTTTGGAGCGGGGGAAATAGATACGCAGTATTTT; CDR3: CASSPFGAGEIDTQYF
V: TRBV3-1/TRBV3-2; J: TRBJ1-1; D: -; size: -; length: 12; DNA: TGTGCCAGCGGGCAGGGGTCCACTGAAGCTTTCTTT; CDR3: CASGQGSTEAFF
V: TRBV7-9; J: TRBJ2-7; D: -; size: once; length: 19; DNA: TGTGCCAGCAGCTTAAGCTTTCCCTCGCTTGGGACTTTCGTCTACGAGCAGTACTTC; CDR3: CASSLSFPSLGTFVYEQYF
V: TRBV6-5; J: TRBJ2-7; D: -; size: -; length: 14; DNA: TGTGCCAGCAGTTACACCCTGGCAGCCTACGAGCAGTACTTC; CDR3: CASSYTLAAYEQYF
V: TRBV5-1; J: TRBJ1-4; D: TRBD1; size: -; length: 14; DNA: TGCGCCAGCAGCTACGGGACAGGGCATGAAAAACTGTTTTTT; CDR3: CASSYGTGHEKLFF
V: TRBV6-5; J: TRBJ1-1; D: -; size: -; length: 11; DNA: TGTGCCAGCAGTTTTCAGGGTTTGGCTTTCTTT; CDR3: CASSFQGLAFF
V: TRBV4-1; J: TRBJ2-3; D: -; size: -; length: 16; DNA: TGCGCCAGCAGCCAAGTTTATTCAGGGGATGCAGATACGCAGTATTTT; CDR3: CASSQVYSGDADTQYF
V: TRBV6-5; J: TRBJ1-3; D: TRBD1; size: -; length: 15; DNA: TGTGCCAGCAGTTACGGGCAGGGGGCAGGAAACACCATATATTTT; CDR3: CASSYGQGAGNTIYF
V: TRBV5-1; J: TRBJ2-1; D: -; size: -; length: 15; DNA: TGCGCCAGCAGCCCCGACAGGTCCCGTTACAATGAGCAGTTCTTC; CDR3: CASSPDRSRYNEQFF
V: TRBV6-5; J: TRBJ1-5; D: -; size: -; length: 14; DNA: TGTGCCAGCAGTTACGGGGGGAGCAATCAGCCCCAGCATTTT; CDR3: CASSYGGSNQPQHF
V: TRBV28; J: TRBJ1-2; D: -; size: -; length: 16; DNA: TGTGCCAGCATTAGAGGGGCTGGCCCGGGGGGCTATGGCTACACCTTC; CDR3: CASIRGAGPGGYGYTF
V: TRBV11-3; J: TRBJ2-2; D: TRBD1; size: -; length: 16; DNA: TGTGCCAGCAGCCCGATTACAGGGGCCGGGGCCGGGGAGCTGTTTTTT; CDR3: CASSPITGAGAGELFF
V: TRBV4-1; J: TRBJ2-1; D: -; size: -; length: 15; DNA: TGCGCCAGCAGCCAAGCCCTCCAGGGTAGCAATGAGCAGTTCTTC; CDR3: CASSQALQGSNEQFF
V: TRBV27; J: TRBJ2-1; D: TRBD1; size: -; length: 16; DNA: TGTGCCAGCAGTTTATCCGGGACAGGGGCCTACAATGAGCAGTTCTTC; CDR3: CASSLSGTGAYNEQFF